The 12 T cell receptor beta chains below come from one sample, sequenced in a study of read filtering for tumor transcriptome and immune sequencing. The library was built from 400 ng RNA with molecular barcoded adaptors for alpha/delta and beta/gamma chains. MiXCR was run by TCRdb on the reads, yielding one entry per CDR3 protein. The table lists some 130,000 distinct CDR3 sequences, around 13% of them singletons. The sample was a population of CD138-negative cells sorted from bone marrow. The receptor source for this set is a donor aged 40 or over with multiple myeloma.

Ten or more counts support this clonotype. The chain is built from TRBV5-4 and TRBJ2-7, with 7 nucleotides matching TRBD2. V lost 2 bases to trimming and J lost 5 bases; unmatched junction nucleotides: 7. This CDR3 has 14 amino acids. Looked up from germline, CDR1 is SGHNT and CDR2 is YYREEE (reference sequence). The CDR3 spells CASSLSGTGHEQYF. Here the CDR3 DNA reads TGTGCCAGCAGCTTAAGCGGGACGGGCCACGAGCAGTACTTC.

This clonotype was picked up a small number of times. The J gene is TRBJ2-3, the V gene TRBV9; the D gene could be TRBD1 or TRBD2 (5 bases each). Germline V gene data show CDR1 as SGDLS and CDR2 as YYNGEE. V was shortened by 4 bases and J by 8 bases, with 23 bases between the two germline ends. The CDR3 consists of 16 residues. The DNA for the CDR3 is TGTGCCAGCAGCTCCGGGATGGGTCCGGGGCAAGGTACGCAGTATTTT. It yields the protein CASSSGMGPGQGTQYF. Combining the CDR3 with reference TRBV9 and TRBJ2-3 gives the whole variable domain DSGVTQTPKHLITATGQRVTLRCSPRSGDLSVYWYQQSLDQGLQFLIQYYNGEERAKGNILERFSAQQFPDLHSELNLSSLELGDSALYFCASSSGMGPGQGTQYFGPGTRLTVL.

The table lists this clonotype with many counts. This chain joins TRBV12-3 or TRBV12-4 and TRBJ2-6; maybe TRBD1 (6 bases). The CDR3 sequence is 14 residues long. V lost 5 bases and J lost 1, with 6 bases in between. In DNA form, the CDR3 reads TGTGCCAGCAGTACAGGGTCTGGGGCCAACGTCCTGACTTTC. Its protein product is CASSTGSGANVLTF.

With respect to this clonotype: A far larger clone is just one base off, so this is likely a read error. The chain recombines TRBV12-3 or TRBV12-4 with TRBJ2-3; D gene unclear. The V end lost 2 bases, the J end lost 6 bases, and 15 bases lay between the germline ends. CDR3 size: 15 residues. CDR3 region: CASSLYIIPGDTQYF. The CDR3 DNA follows: TGTGCCAGCAGTTTATACATTATCCCCGGTGATACGCAGTATTTT.

This clonotype was seen repeatedly, ten times or more. J is TRBJ2-3 and V is TRBV4-1; no definite D call. The V gene's germline CDR1 is MGHRA and CDR2 YSYEKL. Trimming left V 8 bases short and J 0 bases short, with 9 bases between. The length of the CDR3 is 13 residues. The CDR3 protein is CASQGASTDTQYF. CDR3 coding DNA: TGCGCCAGCCAAGGAGCTAGCACAGATACGCAGTATTTT.

This clonotype appeared many times. V gene TRBV20-1 combines with J gene TRBJ2-3; D is ambiguous. V dropped 0 bases and J dropped 1 base, with 11 bases sitting between them. The length of the CDR3 is 15 residues. CDR1 and CDR2 from the germline V gene are DFQATT and SNEGSKA (reference sequence). Here the CDR3 reads CSARDKVLGTDTQYF. CDR3 nucleotide sequence: TGCAGTGCTAGAGATAAGGTGTTGGGCACAGATACGCAGTATTTT.

This clonotype has more than one count but fewer than ten. A read error is possible here, since a much larger clone lies one base away. The DNA of the CDR3 is TGCGCCATCCCTGGCGGGAGAGGGGACTACGAGCAGTACTTC. Amino acids: CAIPGGRGDYEQYF. The rearrangement links TRBV4-1 to TRBJ2-7; the match to TRBD2 covers 7 bases. The CDR3 extends over 14 amino acids. Germline V gives CDR1 MGHRA, CDR2 YSYEKL. With V trimmed by 10 bases and J by 3 bases, 12 bases remained unmatched.

Comment on this clonotype: A much larger clone differs from this one at a single base, so this may be a read error. The chain links TRBV4-1 to TRBJ1-5, with D perhaps matching TRBD1 (5 bases). CDR1 and CDR2 (germline): MGHRA, YSYEKL. The CDR3 totals 16 residues. CDR3 in amino acids: CASSQGKGNSDQPQHF. CDR3 DNA: TGCGCCAGCAGCCAAGGGAAGGGGAATAGCGATCAGCCCCAGCATTTT.

The sample holds a few counts of this clonotype. CDR3 residues: CASSPTITGTLDEQFF. The CDR3, as DNA: TGTGCCAGCTCACCAACTATCACCGGGACCCTGGATGAGCAGTTCTTC. The rearrangement joins TRBV18 to TRBJ2-1; D possibly matches TRBD1 or TRBD2 (5 bases each). The V gene lost 2 bases and the J gene lost 8 bases, with 19 bases spanning the gap. There are 16 residues in the CDR3. Germline CDR1 reads KGHSH; CDR2 reads LQKENI.

In this sample, this clonotype turned up many times. The CDR3 coding sequence is TGTGCCAGCAGCTTAAAGCGGCTAGCGGGATTTATGGGTGAGCAGTTCTTC. It yields the protein CASSLKRLAGFMGEQFF. The V gene is TRBV7-2, the J gene TRBJ2-1, with 9 bases aligning to TRBD2. From germline, CDR1 is SGHTA and CDR2 FQGNSA. The CDR3 totals 17 residues. Trimming took 2 bases from V and 9 from J; bases not matched to a gene: 14. Based on the CDR3 plus reference TRBV7-2 and TRBJ2-1, the full variable domain is GAGVSQSPSNKVTEKGKDVELRCDPISGHTALYWYRQSLGQGLEFLIYFQGNSAPDKSGLPSDRFSAERTGGSVSTLTIQRTQQEDSAVYLCASSLKRLAGFMGEQFFGPGTRLTVL.

This clonotype was recorded once. One base away lies a much larger clone, so this may be a sequencing read error. This chain joins TRBV7-3 and TRBJ2-5, with TRBD2 matching over 8 bases. V lost 5 bases to trimming and J lost 3 bases; unmatched junction nucleotides: 8. CDR3 length: 15 amino acids. The germline V gene encodes CDR1 SGHTA and CDR2 FQGTGA. CDR3 sequence reads: CASSGGREAKETQYF. The CDR3 DNA reads TGTGCCAGCAGCGGGGGGCGGGAGGCCAAAGAGACCCAGTACTTC.

Ten or more counts support this clonotype. It is likely a read error, because the conserved phenylalanine at the end of the CDR3 is missing. The rearrangement joins TRBV29-1 to TRBJ2-1; 8 bases line up with TRBD1. Unmatched junction bases numbered 6, after V lost 1 base and J lost 1 base. The CDR3 loop spans 16 amino acids. Germline CDR1 is SQVTM and CDR2 is ANQGSEA. For the CDR3, the DNA is TGCAGCGTTGAAGCAATGGACAGGGATTCCTACAATGAGCAGTTCTGC. This gives the protein CSVEAMDRDSYNEQFC.